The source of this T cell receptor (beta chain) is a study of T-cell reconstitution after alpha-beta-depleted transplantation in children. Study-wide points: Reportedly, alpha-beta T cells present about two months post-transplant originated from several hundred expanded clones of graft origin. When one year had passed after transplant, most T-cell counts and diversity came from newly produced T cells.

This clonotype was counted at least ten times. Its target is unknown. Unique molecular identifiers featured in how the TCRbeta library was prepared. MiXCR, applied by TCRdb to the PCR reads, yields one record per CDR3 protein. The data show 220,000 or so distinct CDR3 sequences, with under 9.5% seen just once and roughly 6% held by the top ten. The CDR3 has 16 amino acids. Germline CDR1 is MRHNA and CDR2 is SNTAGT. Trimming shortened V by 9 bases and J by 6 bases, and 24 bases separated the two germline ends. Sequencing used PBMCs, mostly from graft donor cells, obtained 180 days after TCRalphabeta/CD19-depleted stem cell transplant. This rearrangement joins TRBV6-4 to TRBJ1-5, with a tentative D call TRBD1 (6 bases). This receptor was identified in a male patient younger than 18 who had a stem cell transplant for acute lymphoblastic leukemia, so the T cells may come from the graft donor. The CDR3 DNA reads TGTGCCAGTTTTTCCCTCCTCAGGGGCCTAAGTCAGCCCCAGCATTTT. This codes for CASFSLLRGLSQPQHF.